This TCR beta chain was captured by sequencing in a study of Ad26.COV2.S vaccination and SARS-CoV-2 variants. Overall study: Donor participated within the Ad26.COV2.S arm of the COV1001 trial. By the intramuscular route, Ad26.COV2.S was given once, or twice 56 days apart.

Details on this clone: Its antigen is still unknown.

Germline values: CDR1 MNHEY, CDR2 SMNVEV (reference sequence). V was trimmed by 5 bases and J by 5 bases, leaving 6 bases between them. The CDR3 contains 12 residues. The treatment here: 15 to 20 received Ad26.COV2.S at low or high dose, single or two shots; about 5 received placebo; per-sample allocation not given. Each sample was drawn 63 days after the first injection (of vaccine or placebo). Libraries were prepared by immunoSEQ multiplex PCR; TCRdb keeps only in-frame clonotypes and omits some of them. The table has approximately 420,000 clones, approximately 87% seen once. Study-level points and caveats: Non-spike TCR breadth showed similarity between vaccine and placebo recipients. An underestimation of total T cell responses may have resulted from the TCR breadth and depth analyses.

This sample comprised peripheral blood, obtained in a trial of Ad26.COV2.S vaccine versus placebo. The TCR was taken from a person aged 18 to 65 who received the Ad26.COV2.S COVID-19 vaccine or a placebo. The chain links TRBV27 to TRBJ1-4; D is unresolved. CDR3 amino acids: CASSGPNEKLFF. In DNA form, the CDR3 reads TGTGCCAGCAGTGGACCAAATGAAAAACTGTTTTTT. The full variable domain, in which reference TRBV27 and TRBJ1-4 provide the parts outside the CDR3, is EAQVTQNPRYLITVTGKKLTVTCSQNMNHEYMSWYRQDPGLGLRQIYYSMNVEVTDKGDVPEGYKVSRKEKRNFPLILESPSPNQTSLYFCASSGPNEKLFFGSGTQLSVL.